This T cell receptor beta chain was found in a study of blood T cells in healthy people across ages. Study-level points and caveats: PBMCs went unsorted, and a conclusive naive versus antigen-experienced comparison was therefore prevented.

In regard to this clonotype: Its antigen remains unidentified.

The people who gave samples were healthy Caucasians from Russia, aged 6 to 90. A second 7 to 11 cycle PCR used barcoded and J-beta primers. MiXCR, applied by TCRdb to the 5' RACE reads, yields one record per CDR3 protein. The sample comprises more than 700,000 distinct CDR3 sequences, approximately 53% of which are singletons, and roughly 40% rests with the top ten. The CDR3 is 14 residues long. Germline CDR1 LGHNA, CDR2 YNFKEQ. Sequencing was done on a sample of blood. This sequence joins TRBV4-2 and TRBJ2-7; TRBD2 is a possible D gene (5 bases). The better agreement between TRBJ2-5 and the DNA end casts doubt on the J call. This TCR derives from a man older than 75 in good health. The CDR3 DNA reads TGTGCCAGCAGCCAAGTTCGGGGTCGGGAGACCCAGTACTTC. Translation gives CASSQVRGRETQYF.